Each of the 30 T cell receptor beta chains below was sequenced from the same sample in a study of blood T cell repertoires in COVID-19. The method was immunoSEQ multiplex PCR; TCRdb's version includes in-frame clones alone and lacks a portion of them. Counted here are 100,000 or so clones, 80% to 85% occurring once; the ten biggest clones make up approximately 40%. What was sequenced was peripheral blood. These receptors were obtained from a man aged 80 or over with acute or convalescent COVID-19.

The gene calls are TRBV6-1 and TRBJ2-5; no definite D call. V lost 3 bases and J 1 base, leaving 9 bases between the germline ends. The CDR3 has 14 residues. Germline CDR1 and CDR2: MNHNS and SASEGT. The CDR3 DNA sequence: TGTGCCAGCAGTGATCTCCCCCGCCAAGAGACCCAGTACTTC. This codes for CASSDLPRQETQYF.

The chain combines TRBV5-1 with TRBJ1-4; D gene ambiguous. V lost 4 bases and J lost 3, with 13 bases in between. This CDR3 is 15 amino acids long. Per germline, CDR1 SGHRS and CDR2 YFSETQ. CDR3 nucleotide sequence: TGCGCCAGCAGCCATTACATCACCCCTAATGAAAAACTGTTTTTT. Translation gives CASSHYITPNEKLFF.

In its sample, this clone was seen once. The chain recombines TRBV6-1 with TRBJ2-7; D is possibly TRBD2 (6 bases). This CDR3 has 14 residues. CDR1 is MNHNS, CDR2 SASEGT, per germline. V was pared by 3 bases and J by 6 bases, with 15 bases between. The CDR3 coding sequence is TGTGCCAGCAGTGAGGGACTCCTGCCCTCCGAGCAGTACTTC. Translation: CASSEGLLPSEQYF.

The genes are TRBV5-5 and TRBJ1-2; 9 bases fit TRBD1. The CDR3 consists of 14 residues. V shed 3 bases, J shed 8 bases, and the junction held 8 bases outside the gene matches. In germline, CDR1 is SGHKS, CDR2 YYEKEE (reference sequence). In nucleotides, the CDR3 is TGTGCCAGCAGCTCGGACGGGACAGGGTTCGGCTACACCTTC. Protein product: CASSSDGTGFGYTF.

The chain is built from TRBV10-3 and TRBJ1-1, with 9 bases that match TRBD1. V shed 6 bases and J 3 bases; nucleotides not matched to a gene: 8. Germline assignment: CDR1 ENHRY and CDR2 SYGVKD. This CDR3 has 15 amino acids. The CDR3 here is CAIRRTGAVDTEAFF. Written as DNA, the CDR3 is TGTGCCATCAGGCGGACAGGGGCGGTGGACACTGAAGCTTTCTTT.

This clone has only one observation. CDR3 sequence: CASSPTSGRRSEQFF. Here the CDR3 DNA reads TGTGCCAGCAGCCCCACTAGCGGGAGGCGGAGTGAGCAGTTCTTC. This sequence joins TRBV5-8 and TRBJ2-1, with 12 bases aligning to TRBD2. The germline V gene encodes CDR1 SGHTS and CDR2 YDEGEE. The trim removed 4 bases at V and 9 bases at J, leaving 8 bases unmatched. This CDR3 is 15 amino acids long.

The chain combines TRBV29-1 with TRBJ1-1, with D perhaps matching TRBD1 (5 bases). Germline V gives CDR1 SQVTM, CDR2 ANQGSEA. The CDR3 runs to 13 residues. The ends were cut back, 1 base at V and 2 bases at J, with 8 bases in the middle. Here the CDR3 reads CSVEGQFNTEAFF. The CDR3, as DNA: TGCAGCGTTGAAGGACAGTTCAACACTGAAGCTTTCTTT. The full variable domain, completed using reference TRBV29-1 and TRBJ1-1, is SAVISQKPSRDICQRGTSLTIQCQVDSQVTMMFWYRQQPGQSLTLIATANQGSEATYESGFVIDKFPISRPNLTFSTLTVSNMSPEDSSIYLCSVEGQFNTEAFFGQGTRLTVV.

J is TRBJ1-5 and V is TRBV7-8; 7 nucleotides align to TRBD1. Per the germline V gene, CDR1 is SGHVS and CDR2 is FQNEAQ. With V trimmed by 0 bases and J by 2 bases, 1 base remained unmatched. This CDR3 region has 15 residues. In DNA form, the CDR3 reads TGTGCCAGCAGCTTAGCAGGGGGCGGCAATCAGCCCCAGCATTTT. Its protein product is CASSLAGGGNQPQHF.

This chain connects TRBV19 to TRBJ1-4, with D perhaps matching TRBD1 (6 bases). Germline V lookup: CDR1 LNHDA, CDR2 SQIVND (reference sequence). This CDR3 is 17 amino acids long. V was clipped by 1 base and J by 5 bases, with 17 bases between them. For the CDR3, the DNA is TGTGCCAGTAGTATAGGGCAGGGGAACTTACCGAATGAAAAACTGTTTTTT. It specifies CASSIGQGNLPNEKLFF.

The chain joins TRBV15 to TRBJ2-2, with 7 bases lining up with TRBD2. The germline V gene has CDR1 LNHNV and CDR2 YYDKDF (reference sequence). This CDR3 is built from 17 residues. V lost 0 bases to trimming and J lost 6 bases; unmatched junction nucleotides: 10. The CDR3 loop is CATSRDPAGVEAGELFF. In DNA, the CDR3 is TGTGCCACCAGCAGAGATCCGGCGGGAGTGGAAGCCGGGGAGCTGTTTTTT.

The chain couples TRBV5-1 to TRBJ1-3, with TRBD1 as a possible D gene (6 bases). CDR3 size: 16 residues. Looked up from germline, CDR1 is SGHRS and CDR2 is YFSETQ. V lost 0 bases, J lost 2 bases, and 12 bases lay in between. CDR3 bases: TGCGCCAGCAGCTTGGACGGGGGGCTAACTGGAAACACCATATATTTT. It is translated as CASSLDGGLTGNTIYF.

The chain's CDR3 is CASSLLGHSGANVLTF. CDR3 DNA: TGTGCCAGCAGCTTGCTGGGCCACTCTGGGGCCAACGTCCTGACTTTC. The chain joins TRBV5-8 to TRBJ2-6, with no clear D. V lost 1 base and J 0 bases, leaving 8 bases between the germline ends. The CDR3 sequence is 16 residues long. The germline CDR1 and CDR2 sequences are SGHTS and YDEGEE.

The CDR3 reads CASSQRTGTGYYEQYF. CDR3 coding DNA: TGTGCCAGCAGCCAAAGAACCGGGACAGGGTACTACGAGCAGTACTTC. The chain employs TRBV16 and TRBJ2-7; 9 bases align to TRBD1. Germline V gene data show CDR1 as KGHSY and CDR2 as FQNENV. J lost 3 bases, V lost 2 bases, and 8 bases had no gene match. CDR3 length: 16 residues.

This chain connects TRBV7-8 to TRBJ2-1, with no clear D. Germline lookup yields CDR1 SGHVS and CDR2 FQNEAQ. The CDR3 sequence is 16 residues long. V lost 1 base, J lost 0 bases, and 10 bases lay in between. CDR3 nucleotides: TGTGCCAGCAGCTTAGTTCGGCGGAGCTCCTACAATGAGCAGTTCTTC. Encoded protein: CASSLVRRSSYNEQFF.

With respect to this clone: A read error may produce the germline difference seen at one junction end. This chain connects TRBV27 to TRBJ1-1; a weak D match, TRBD1 (5 bases). Germline CDR1 reads MNHEY; CDR2 reads SMNVEV (reference sequence). The CDR3 runs 14 residues. The CDR3 spells CASSFRSTAGLEIF. Written as DNA, the CDR3 is TGTGCCAGCAGTTTTCGCAGCACCGCAGGGTTAGAGATATTT.

The gene calls are TRBV2 and TRBJ1-5; 8 nucleotides match TRBD1. The V gene end was trimmed by 6 bases and the J gene end by 4 bases; junction bases not matched to a gene: 8. This CDR3 has 15 amino acids. The germline CDR1 and CDR2 sequences are SNHLY and FYNNEI. CDR3 nucleotide sequence: TGTGCCAGCAGATTCGGACAGGGACGAAATCAGCCCCAGCATTTT. Translation gives CASRFGQGRNQPQHF.

The chain couples TRBV7-2 to TRBJ1-5; D is possibly TRBD1 (5 bases). This CDR3 has 16 residues. Germline V gene data show CDR1 as SGHTA and CDR2 as FQGNSA. Trimming took 4 bases from V and 0 from J, leaving 13 bases between them. In nucleotides, the CDR3 is TGTGCCAGCAGCTGGGAAGGGGTTCTTAGCAATCAGCCCCAGCATTTT. As protein: CASSWEGVLSNQPQHF.

The rearrangement uses TRBV6-5 and TRBJ1-4; D gene uncertain. Germline lookup yields CDR1 MNHEY and CDR2 SVGAGI. CDR3 length: 16 residues. V gave up 0 bases and J gave up 6 bases, with 14 bases separating them. CDR3 bases: TGTGCCAGCAGTTACTCCCTCCAGGCGATTTATGAAAAACTGTTTTTT. Protein sequence: CASSYSLQAIYEKLFF.

The chain couples TRBV4-2 to TRBJ2-3; 12 positions match TRBD1. The CDR3 has 16 residues. V lost 0 bases, J lost 5 bases, and 3 bases stayed unmatched. Germline V gene data show CDR1 as LGHNA and CDR2 as YNFKEQ. Here the CDR3 reads CASSQEGQGAGDTQYF. Here the CDR3 DNA reads TGTGCCAGCAGCCAAGAGGGACAGGGGGCTGGAGATACGCAGTATTTT.

This chain links TRBV7-2 with TRBJ1-1, with TRBD1 matching over 7 bases. The CDR3 spans 15 residues. V shed 3 bases and J 1 base; nucleotides not matched to a gene: 5. Per the germline V gene, CDR1 is SGHTA and CDR2 is FQGNSA. CDR3 sequence: CASSLTGTSNTEAFF. In DNA form, the CDR3 reads TGTGCCAGCAGCTTGACAGGGACATCGAACACTGAAGCTTTCTTT.

The chain has TRBV3-1 (or the pseudogene TRBV3-2) and TRBJ1-2; 9 bases are shared with TRBD1. The CDR3 extends over 18 amino acids. J lost 5 bases, V lost 3 bases, and 16 bases had no gene match. Germline-derived CDR1 and CDR2 are LGHDT and YNNKEL (reference sequence). In DNA form, the CDR3 reads TGTGCCAGCAGCCAGGAGGGACAGGGAAGGAATAGAATTTATGGCTACACCTTC. This sequence encodes CASSQEGQGRNRIYGYTF.

This rearrangement joins TRBV9 to TRBJ1-5; 8 nucleotides line up with TRBD1. Germline-derived CDR1 and CDR2 are SGDLS and YYNGEE. Trimming took 4 bases from V and 9 from J; bases not matched to a gene: 9. This CDR3 has 14 amino acids. The CDR3 sequence: CASSSTGVLGPQHF. The CDR3 nucleotides are TGTGCCAGCAGCTCGACAGGGGTCCTCGGGCCCCAGCATTTT.

The chain carries TRBV5-4 and TRBJ1-1; no clear D. CDR3 length: 14 residues. Trimming removed 1 base at V and 4 bases at J, with 11 bases between. Germline V gene lookup returns CDR1 SGHNT and CDR2 YYREEE (reference sequence). CDR3 in amino acids: CASSLKGRGTEAFF. DNA of the CDR3: TGTGCCAGCAGCTTGAAAGGGAGAGGCACTGAAGCTTTCTTT.

The chain couples TRBV11-2 to TRBJ1-6; D unresolved. CDR3 length: 14 amino acids. V lost 5 bases and J lost 8, with 13 bases in between. Germline assignment: CDR1 SGHAT and CDR2 FQNNGV. The CDR3 loop reads CASSPISFDSPLHF. Written as DNA, the CDR3 is TGTGCCAGCAGCCCCATCAGTTTTGATTCACCCCTCCACTTT.

The chain joins TRBV3-1 (or the pseudogene TRBV3-2) to TRBJ1-1; D might be TRBD1 (6 bases). The CDR3 has 14 amino acids. V was pared by 6 bases and J by 1 base, with 12 bases between. In germline, CDR1 is LGHDT, CDR2 YNNKEL (reference sequence). CDR3 loop: CASRPSDRNTEAFF. For the CDR3, the DNA is TGTGCCAGCAGACCTTCGGACAGGAACACTGAAGCTTTCTTT.

The rearrangement uses TRBV5-1 and TRBJ2-7; D is perhaps TRBD2 (6 bases). From germline, CDR1 is SGHRS and CDR2 YFSETQ. Trimming pared 4 bases from V and 0 bases from J, leaving 17 bases between. CDR3 length: 16 amino acids. This CDR3 is CASSPVEGMISYEQYF. For the CDR3, the DNA is TGCGCCAGCAGCCCGGTGGAGGGGATGATCTCCTACGAGCAGTACTTC.

This clone was recorded once. This CDR3 is CSVTKTGGRELFF. The CDR3 DNA is TGCAGCGTAACAAAAACAGGGGGCCGGGAACTGTTTTTT. This rearrangement joins TRBV29-1 to TRBJ1-4; TRBD1 matches at 9 bases. The CDR3 covers 13 residues. The ends lost 6 bases at V and 12 bases at J; junction bases unmatched: 11. Germline V gene sequence: CDR1 SQVTM, CDR2 ANQGSEA.

The chain couples TRBV5-1 to TRBJ2-3; the match to TRBD2 covers 7 bases. V shed 4 bases, J shed 2 bases, and the junction held 10 bases outside the gene matches. The CDR3 covers 16 residues. The germline V gene encodes CDR1 SGHRS and CDR2 YFSETQ. The CDR3 loop reads CASSVSGAGATDTQYF. Written as DNA, the CDR3 is TGCGCCAGCAGCGTGAGCGGGGCTGGGGCCACAGATACGCAGTATTTT.

The V and J genes are TRBV27 and TRBJ1-2, with D perhaps matching TRBD1 (5 bases). Trimming took 3 bases from V and 8 from J, leaving 13 bases between them. Germline CDR1 is MNHEY and CDR2 is SMNVEV (reference sequence). The length of the CDR3 is 13 residues. CDR3 amino acids: CASSFNGGEGYTF. CDR3 DNA: TGTGCCAGCAGTTTTAATGGGGGGGAAGGCTACACCTTC.

The chain combines TRBV6-5 with TRBJ1-2, with 7 positions matching TRBD1. Germline V lookup: CDR1 MNHEY, CDR2 SVGAGI. The CDR3 runs to 13 residues. With 6 bases clipped from V and 2 bases from J, the junction kept 3 bases outside the gene matches. The CDR3 bases are TGTGCCAGCAGCGACAGGGAAAACTATGGCTACACCTTC. Translation: CASSDRENYGYTF.